This T cell receptor beta chain was captured by sequencing in a study of cytomegalovirus exposure and HLA in healthy donors. Germline trimming cut 0 bases from V and 0 bases from J; bases unmatched to any gene: 4. CDR1 is SGHTS, CDR2 YDEGEE, per germline. This CDR3 comprises 16 residues. 60 Vbeta and 13 Jbeta primers were used in PCR. Libraries were prepared by immunoSEQ multiplex PCR; TCRdb keeps only in-frame clonotypes and omits some of them. This table holds under 150,000 clones, approximately 83% found once. The V gene is TRBV5-8, the J gene TRBJ1-2, with 8 bases lining up with TRBD1. The origin of this receptor is a woman between 40 and 55 years old in good health and CMV-seronegative. Sequenced material: PBMCs. The CDR3 DNA reads TGTGCCAGCAGCTTGGGATGGGGACAGGCTAACTATGGCTACACCTTC. Translated: CASSLGWGQANYGYTF.